This TCR beta chain was retrieved from a study of cytomegalovirus exposure and HLA in healthy donors (dated by TCRdb to 2015 to 2018). Regarding the study in general: An earlier analysis of 587 of the donors reported about 300 Gb of sequence data and about 120 million unique TCR beta sequences obtained from roughly 180 million T cells. Roughly 300 gigabases of sequencing data and 70 million to 95 million unique TCR sequences made up an early release that covered under 750 HLA-typed donors. Besides the first cohort of under 700 subjects, a separate validation cohort made up of over a hundred different subjects was used. Both class I and class II loci were covered by HLA typing, at four-digit resolution. Among 300 to 450 genotyped donors of the cohort, an average of around 240,000 unique TCR beta nucleotide sequences were sequenced per donor, around a sixth of them non-productive. Alongside the repertoire data, information on donor age, sex, ethnicity and CMV serostatus was compiled. All discovery cohort repertoires had been generated on a single sequencing platform. In a later analysis, previously published TCR beta repertoires from 550 to 750 donors were re-analyzed and high-resolution HLA genotyping was added so that TCR occurrence patterns could be studied. In a later genetic analysis, genome-wide SNP genotypes for about 55% of the roughly 700 donors were used, and that subset was treated as a discovery cohort. In an earlier analysis of 587 of the donors, high-throughput TCR beta sequencing was used to judge whether each TCR beta V gene segment behaved as functional or pseudogenic. Among the roughly 400 genotyped donors, more than 70% belonged to the genetic ancestry cluster associated with self-reported Caucasian donors. The study combined high-throughput TCR immunosequencing, statistical association of individual TCRs with disease status, and machine learning to predict cytomegalovirus infection status. Using immunosequencing, the study profiled T cell repertoires from 640 or so subjects and related those repertoires to cytomegalovirus serostatus. Because of strong linkage in the cohort, roughly five DR-DQ haplotypes were treated as single units for association and clustering. The study aimed to test whether cataloging public T cell receptors could reveal signatures of past pathogen exposure. In the later analysis, no new phenotypic data were used to find candidate immune exposures; instead, reliance was placed on TCR beta sequences and their occurrence across donors. The number of typed donors differed by locus: roughly 620-630 for A, B, C, DRB1 and DQB1; approximately 530 for DQA1; approximately 600 for DPA1; and some 430 for DPB1.

The germline V gene encodes CDR1 SGHTA and CDR2 FQGTGA. The CDR3 sequence holds 14 residues, the cysteine and phenylalanine included. Just the 42-base CDR3 DNA is kept, in frame starting at base 1. Cut back by 2 bases and 5 bases, the V and J ends lie 12 bases apart. The cohort was made up of approximately 670 healthy bone marrow donors. Cohort members were all nominally healthy when sampled, although unrecorded immune exposures were likely present. The donor tested CMV seronegative, placing the donor among the 350 to 400 seronegative members of the cohort. Each donor provided a peripheral blood sample, and peripheral blood mononuclear cells were used for TCR beta sequencing. Genomic DNA extraction from the blood cell samples was performed with the Qiagen DNeasy Blood Extraction Kit. Turning to this clone: Its target antigen remains unknown. Base-call qualities are not available, and no considerably larger clone is one nucleotide away.

Library preparation employed the immunoSEQ multiplex PCR assay. The multiplex PCR relied on a mix of 60 forward primers for TCR Vbeta segments and 13 reverse primers for TCR Jbeta segments. The CDR3 region of rearranged TCR beta genes was amplified from genomic DNA with a multiplex PCR assay. On the Illumina HiSeq System, the amplified TCR beta libraries were sequenced as 87-base-pair reads. From the authors' description of their analysis: Across the 670 or so repertoires, a later analysis counted 80 million or so unique TCR beta chains, roughly 11 million of which were shared by at least two donors. A nearest-neighbor algorithm error-corrected the raw reads and collapsed the reads into unique sequences, merging closely related sequences to remove PCR and sequencing errors. To assign V, D and J gene segments, CDR3 sequences were aligned to IMGT reference sequences. Each retained sequence needed at least a six-nucleotide match to both a V gene segment and a J gene segment. A rearrangement was called productive if the CDR3 had no stop codons and remained in frame with V and J, and every other rearrangement was called non-productive. CDR3 was defined according to IMGT convention as the region running from the second conserved V-encoded cysteine to the conserved J-encoded phenylalanine. In an earlier analysis of approximately 590 of the donors, sequences lacking an unambiguous match to a single V gene segment were excluded. In an earlier analysis of approximately 610 of the donors, V segments were called functional above 56.7% productive rearrangements and were called segregating when the between-donor standard deviation exceeded 5%. A statistical classification framework was built for diagnosing cytomegalovirus status from the catalog of TCR beta chain sequences. A later analysis assigned V and J genes by comparing TCR nucleotide sequences with IMGT/GENE-DB human TR gene sequences. Using the TCRdist pipeline, a later analysis assigned CDR3 sequences along with most-parsimonious VDJ recombination scenarios. In a later analysis, each TCR beta chain was defined by its CDR3 amino acid sequence together with its V-gene family, and reads lacking a unique V-gene family were excluded. A later analysis removed several hundred highly shared, low-generation-probability nucleotide sequences to deal with suspected cross-contamination and a sequencing artifact. For each public chain, a later analysis derived a clonal expansion index from normalized ranks of inferred template counts within each repertoire. In a later analysis, generation probabilities were computed using a VDJ recombination model fitted to out-of-frame rearrangements, and the results were checked against IGoR. A later analysis scored TCR-TCR, TCR-HLA and TCR-CMV co-occurrence with hypergeometric tests, applying a repertoire-size bias correction to TCR pairs. False discovery rates were estimated in a later analysis by permuting HLA or CMV assignments 20 times. In a later analysis, co-occurring TCRs were grouped using DBSCAN, with TCRdist sequence similarity added in when clustering inside HLA-allele-positive subsets. Co-occurrence clustering excluded repertoires with fewer than 30,000 or more than 120,000 public chains, plus five with anomalous nucleotide sharing. TCRdb re-hosts the immuneACCESS table, in-frame sequences only. Its copies lack some clones; in the studies checked, an unresolved V gene accounts for under half of them, and the cause for the rest is not known. That table furnishes V, J and clone size, whereas the DNA furnished D and trimming. The sample records more than 150,000 clones, approximately 84% of which are singletons. The ten largest clonotypes hold around 4% of the sample.

Study-wide findings and limitations: While some public TCRs were present in many individuals, most TCR sequences turned up only very rarely across donors. A later genetic analysis associated a missense DCLRE1C variant with V-gene and J-gene trimming of TCR beta chains, and an independent cohort replicated the association. The study gave a list of more than 150 TCR beta chains associated with cytomegalovirus. According to a later analysis, parvovirus B19, influenza, CMV and Epstein-Barr virus appeared linked to several top co-occurrence clusters. In vitro tests confirmed that a few of the cytomegalovirus-associated TCR beta chains recognize cytomegalovirus antigens. Most CMV-associated TCR beta chains appeared to be HLA-restricted in a later analysis, and the HLA associations seemed to be driven largely by CMV exposure. Because some donors lacked HLA typing at each locus, the association tests relied only on the typed subset. The classifier was reported to diagnose cytomegalovirus status with high specificity and sensitivity in both the original and validation cohorts. An earlier analysis of around 500 of the donors showed that most TCR beta V segments appeared in productive rearrangements either about 87% or about 30% of the time, which broadly matched IMGT annotations. The authors suggested that the approach could potentially be extended to other disease states and immunological phenotypes. According to a later genetic analysis, donors in an Asian-associated ancestry cluster had fewer N-insertions in productive TCRs than the approximately 710-donor mean. Some IMGT-functional V segments, including TRBV6-2 and TRBV6-3, could not be distinguished by the 87-base-pair reads and were therefore excluded. When HLA alleles, especially DR and DQ, strongly co-occurred, attributing TCR associations to individual alleles was difficult. Linkage disequilibrium might explain the correlated functional status among segregating V segments, but an unknown experimental factor could not be ruled out. According to a later analysis, TCR association rates differed among HLA loci, with DRB1 alleles showing the most associated TCRs and HLA-C alleles showing the fewest. A later analysis associated roughly 17,000 TCR beta sequences with specific HLA alleles at a false discovery rate of 0.05. The sequencing pipeline was judged likely to have produced a cluster of highly shared sequence variants as a technical artifact. A later analysis found that HLA-associated TCR beta chains were more clonally expanded and had lower generation probabilities than equally common non-associated chains. In this cohort, only TCR beta chains were sequenced, and detectable features were limited by the absence of alpha or paired-chain data. Because counts were too low, 15 or so rarely observed V segments, including chromosome 9 orphons, were excluded from the earlier analysis of under 650 of the donors. Sequencing depth was assumed to be roughly uniform across donors in the presence/absence analyses, though that assumption may not hold. A further reported finding was that TCR beta sequences accurately predicted the HLA-A and HLA-B alleles for most subjects in the first cohort. For the cohort, immune exposure information was limited to CMV serostatus.

Material for sequencing was PBMCs. Recombination linked TRBV7-3 to TRBJ2-5; possibly the D gene is TRBD2, per 6 matching bases. The sequence was collected from a man aged 45-65 years in good health and CMV-seronegative. The DNA sequence is as follows: TGTGCCAGCAGCTTAGGCCGTCGGGGGGAGACCCAGTACTTC. Its protein reads: CASSLGRRGETQYF.